The clone carrying this TCR beta chain was detected a few times. These data belong to a study of control samples from healthy donors and cancer patients. There are 14 residues in the CDR3. CDR1 and CDR2 from the germline V gene are SGHNT and YENEEA. J was trimmed by 4 bases and V by 3 bases; bases with no gene match: 3. TCRdb's copy holds only in-frame clones and misses some; the assay was immunoSEQ multiplex PCR. The sample lists around 7,000 clones, roughly 85% seen once, with more than 25% in the top ten. This TCR was recovered from a man between 70 and 80 years old with lung cancer. Input material: PBMCs. The chain links TRBV11-3 to TRBJ2-3; TRBD1 matches at 8 bases. The CDR3 protein is CASSFDRGPDTQYF. The CDR3 DNA sequence: TGTGCCAGCAGCTTTGACAGGGGCCCAGATACGCAGTATTTT.